Listed here are 9 T cell receptor beta chains from one sample, sequenced in a study of cytomegalovirus exposure and HLA in healthy donors. 60 Vbeta and 13 Jbeta primers were used in PCR. The repertoire was sequenced with immunoSEQ multiplex PCR; TCRdb's copy has only in-frame clones and lacks some. This table holds about 120,000 clones, about 74% found once. The specimen sequenced was PBMCs. The origin of the receptors is a female donor in good health and CMV-seronegative.

This clone showed up just a few times. The J gene is TRBJ1-2, the V gene TRBV10-1; D not certain. Germline values: CDR1 WNHNN, CDR2 SYGVQD (reference sequence). This CDR3 has 13 amino acids. The V and J ends lost 5 bases and 9 bases respectively, with 16 bases between them. CDR3 nucleotide sequence: TGCGCCAGCAGTAAACACCGGAACAGCTGCTACACCTTC. Translated, it gives CASSKHRNSCYTF.

This clone has more than one count but fewer than ten. V gene TRBV4-2 combines with J gene TRBJ1-2, with 7 bases fitting TRBD1. CDR1 is LGHNA and CDR2 is YNFKEQ in the germline V gene. V lost 0 bases, J lost 8 bases, and 12 bases stayed unmatched. The CDR3 runs to 16 residues. The CDR3 bases are TGTGCCAGCAGCCAAGAGCAGGGTTCACAGGGGATGGGCTACACCTTC. The encoded protein is CASSQEQGSQGMGYTF.

The chain couples TRBV5-6 to TRBJ2-1, with D perhaps matching TRBD2 (7 bases). Germline values: CDR1 SGHDT, CDR2 YYEEEE. V gave up 2 bases and J gave up 7 bases, with 16 bases separating them. This CDR3 has 15 amino acids. CDR3 amino acids: CASSFRGAGLNEQFF. CDR3 DNA sequence: TGTGCCAGCAGCTTTCGGGGGGCCGGGTTAAATGAGCAGTTCTTC.

V is TRBV30 and J is TRBJ1-1; perhaps TRBD1 as D (5 bases). V was cut by 5 bases and J by 11 bases, with 21 bases left in between. From germline, CDR1 is GTSNPN and CDR2 SVGIG (reference sequence). The CDR3 loop spans 13 amino acids. CDR3 loop: CAWGPKGFGRAFF. CDR3 nucleotides: TGTGCCTGGGGTCCAAAGGGGTTTGGGAGGGCTTTCTTT.

V and J are TRBV2 and TRBJ1-1, with TRBD1 as a possible D gene (5 bases). Germline V gene lookup returns CDR1 SNHLY and CDR2 FYNNEI. Deletions cut 3 bases from V and 1 base from J, with 9 bases between. This CDR3 is 14 amino acids long. CDR3 protein: CASSDRDQNTEAFF. The CDR3 DNA sequence: TGTGCCAGCAGTGACAGGGATCAGAACACTGAAGCTTTCTTT.

The chain combines TRBV9 with TRBJ2-3; possible D gene TRBD2, 6 bases. There are 13 residues in the CDR3. Germline CDR1 reads SGDLS; CDR2 reads YYNGEE. Trimming left V 3 bases short and J 1 base short, with 6 bases between. The CDR3 DNA follows: TGTGCCAGCAGCGGGGGGGGCACAGATACGCAGTATTTT. Residues: CASSGGGTDTQYF.

The J gene is TRBJ1-1, the V gene TRBV11-2; D not certain. The CDR3 totals 12 residues. Germline V gene lookup returns CDR1 SGHAT and CDR2 FQNNGV. Trimming took off 0 bases at V and 6 bases at J, with 5 bases between the two ends. This CDR3 is CASSLESSEAFF. CDR3 sequence (DNA): TGTGCCAGCAGCTTAGAAAGCTCTGAAGCTTTCTTT.

The chain recombines TRBV5-4 with TRBJ2-6, with 9 bases lining up with TRBD1. V dropped 4 bases and J dropped 2; count of bases not matched to a gene: 4. CDR1 is SGHNT, CDR2 YYREEE, per germline (reference sequence). CDR3 length: 16 residues. CDR3 bases: TGTGCCAGCAGCCCGGGGACAGGGACTGGGGCCAACGTCCTGACTTTC. Protein product: CASSPGTGTGANVLTF.

The J gene is TRBJ1-4, the V gene TRBV5-1; D gene uncertain. CDR1 SGHRS and CDR2 YFSETQ come from the germline V gene. This CDR3 comprises 14 residues. Trimming removed 7 bases at V and 10 bases at J, with 20 bases between. The CDR3 coding sequence is TGCGCCAGCCGAAACCTACGGGAAGGTGGAAAACTGTTTTTT. Protein sequence: CASRNLREGGKLFF.